This paragraph covers one TCR beta chain sequence. The data stem from a study of control samples from healthy donors and cancer patients. Generated by immunoSEQ multiplex PCR, the TCRdb table keeps only in-frame clones and is missing some. The sample holds some 54,000 clones, 95% to 97% seen once. The CDR3 runs to 15 residues. V was shortened by 3 bases and J by 5 bases, with 15 bases between the two germline ends. Germline-derived CDR1 and CDR2 are KGHDR and SFDVKD. The V gene is TRBV24-1, the J gene TRBJ2-5; D is undetermined. The sample taken for sequencing was blood. This TCR was sampled from a woman aged 30 to 39 in good health. The CDR3 spells CATSDGRSMGETQYF. The CDR3 DNA sequence: TGTGCCACCAGTGATGGCCGATCGATGGGGGAGACCCAGTACTTC.